The 30 T cell receptor beta chains in this list originate from one sample, sequenced in a study of shared clonotypes between healthy human individuals. This table comes from immunoSEQ multiplex PCR, and its TCRdb copy is limited to in-frame clones, with some not included. The sample consists of 2 million to 2.5 million clones, under 95% of them appearing once. The sample comprised naive CD4+ T cells from PBMCs. Subset meaning: CD45RA+ positively selected. The receptor set was obtained from a man aged 18 to 29 in good health. Some clones in this sample may be carry-over from other donors' samples.

In regard to this clone: This CDR3 is also generated by other DNA sequences in the sample. V and J are TRBV7-2 and TRBJ2-1; D is unclear. Germline V gene sequence: CDR1 SGHTA, CDR2 FQGNSA. The CDR3 contains 12 residues. Trimming took off 3 bases at V and 4 bases at J, with 4 bases between the two ends. CDR3 amino acids: CASSFVYNEQFF. DNA for the CDR3: TGTGCCAGCAGCTTCGTTTACAATGAGCAGTTCTTC. Together with reference TRBV7-2 and TRBJ2-1, the CDR3 gives the full variable domain: GAGVSQSPSNKVTEKGKDVELRCDPISGHTALYWYRQSLGQGLEFLIYFQGNSAPDKSGLPSDRFSAERTGGSVSTLTIQRTQQEDSAVYLCASSFVYNEQFFGPGTRLTVL.

This sequence joins TRBV15 and TRBJ2-4, with no clear D. CDR3 size: 15 residues. Germline V gene data show CDR1 as LNHNV and CDR2 as YYDKDF (reference sequence). V gave up 2 bases and J gave up 2 bases, with 10 bases separating them. CDR3 coding DNA: TGTGCCACCAGCAGACAAAGGGTGTCCAAAAACATTCAGTACTTC. Its translation is CATSRQRVSKNIQYF.

With regard to this clone: In the same sample, other DNA sequences code for this CDR3. This chain links TRBV9 with TRBJ1-2; D is unresolved. Trimming left V 0 bases short and J 0 bases short, with 6 bases between. The V gene's germline CDR1 is SGDLS and CDR2 YYNGEE. This CDR3 is built from 14 residues. For the CDR3, the DNA is TGTGCCAGCAGCGTAGGCGCTCCTAACTATGGCTACACCTTC. It codes for CASSVGAPNYGYTF.

This clone was detected only once. In DNA form, the CDR3 reads TGTGCCAGCAGTGGACAGGGGGCGCCTTATGGCTACACCTTC. Its protein is CASSGQGAPYGYTF. This chain links TRBV2 with TRBJ1-2; 10 nucleotides match TRBD1. After removal of 4 bases from V and 5 bases from J, the junction contained 4 bases not matched to a gene. The CDR3 loop spans 14 amino acids. Germline V gene lookup returns CDR1 SNHLY and CDR2 FYNNEI.

As to this clone: Additional DNA sequences in this sample encode the identical CDR3. The J gene is TRBJ2-3, the V gene TRBV19; unclear D gene. Looked up from germline, CDR1 is LNHDA and CDR2 is SQIVND (reference sequence). The CDR3 extends over 12 amino acids. Trimming cost V 1 base and J 6 bases, with 5 bases left between them. The CDR3 reads CASSIVRDTQYF. The CDR3 coding sequence is TGTGCCAGTAGTATAGTCAGGGATACGCAGTATTTT.

The chain recombines TRBV5-6 with TRBJ2-1; D possibly corresponds to TRBD2 (5 bases). Trimming removed 4 bases at V and 7 bases at J, with 18 bases between. CDR1 is SGHDT, CDR2 YYEEEE, per germline. The CDR3 is 15 amino acids. As DNA, the CDR3 is TGTGCCAGCAGCCCCGGGCCAGCGCGAGGGAATGAGCAGTTCTTC. This codes for CASSPGPARGNEQFF.

The CDR3 is CASRLAGRTDTQYF. The DNA of the CDR3 is TGTGCCAGCAGACTAGCGGGGAGAACAGATACGCAGTATTTT. The V gene is TRBV28, the J gene TRBJ2-3; the match to TRBD2 covers 10 bases. In germline, CDR1 is MDHEN, CDR2 SYDVKM. This CDR3 is 14 amino acids long. Trimming took 6 bases from V and 3 from J; bases not matched to a gene: 3.

The chain joins TRBV18 to TRBJ2-7, with TRBD1 identical over 7 bases. CDR1 and CDR2 (germline): KGHSH, LQKENI. The V segment lost 4 bases and the J segment 6 bases; nucleotides outside the gene matches: 6. The CDR3 sequence is 13 residues long. The DNA for the CDR3 is TGTGCCAGCTCACAGTTACAGGGGAGCGAGCAGTACTTC. Its translation is CASSQLQGSEQYF.

V gene TRBV6-5 combines with J gene TRBJ1-2; weak D call: TRBD1 (5 bases). Deletions cut 11 bases from V and 2 bases from J, with 21 bases between. The CDR3 is 15 amino acids. The germline V gene has CDR1 MNHEY and CDR2 SVGAGI. Here the CDR3 reads CAVGTLRLLNYGYTF. CDR3 nucleotide sequence: TGTGCCGTCGGGACCTTGAGACTCTTGAACTATGGCTACACCTTC.

The chain is built from TRBV5-1 and TRBJ2-1; D is uncertain. CDR1 and CDR2 (germline): SGHRS, YFSETQ. The germline V and J ends were trimmed by 1 base and 0 bases, with 11 bases remaining between them. The CDR3 consists of 16 residues. In DNA, the CDR3 is TGCGCCAGCAGCTTGTCTGGACCCGGCTCCTACAATGAGCAGTTCTTC. It encodes CASSLSGPGSYNEQFF.

The chain has TRBV5-4 and TRBJ2-1, with 7 nucleotides matching TRBD1. This CDR3 is built from 15 residues. Per germline, CDR1 SGHNT and CDR2 YYREEE (reference sequence). Trimming removed 4 bases from V and 6 bases from J; junction bases left unmatched: 10. The DNA of the CDR3 is TGTGCCAGCAGCCGGCCGGGACAGAGGTCCAATGAGCAGTTCTTC. It codes for CASSRPGQRSNEQFF.

Concerning this clone itself: Other nucleotide sequences from this sample produce the same CDR3. The chain combines TRBV28 with TRBJ1-5; D call uncertain. The CDR3 has 12 residues. Germline CDR1 MDHEN, CDR2 SYDVKM. V lost 2 bases and J lost 6, with 5 bases in between. In DNA form, the CDR3 reads TGTGCCAGCAGTTTACTGGGTCAGCCCCAGCATTTT. Protein product: CASSLLGQPQHF.

A note on this clone: This CDR3 is also generated by other DNA sequences in the sample. V is TRBV5-1 and J is TRBJ2-1; 9 bases map to TRBD2. CDR1 SGHRS and CDR2 YFSETQ come from the germline V gene. The CDR3 sequence is 15 residues long. Trimming took 3 bases from V and 4 from J; bases not matched to a gene: 5. CDR3 nucleotide sequence: TGCGCCAGCAGCTCAAGGCTAGCGGGATACAATGAGCAGTTCTTC. It codes for CASSSRLAGYNEQFF.

The rearrangement links TRBV19 to TRBJ2-5; D possibly corresponds to TRBD2 (5 bases). Trimming left V 7 bases short and J 4 bases short, with 13 bases between. CDR3 size: 13 residues. The germline V gene has CDR1 LNHDA and CDR2 SQIVND (reference sequence). The CDR3 protein is CASNDVAGETQYF. The CDR3 DNA reads TGTGCCAGTAACGACGTCGCGGGAGAGACCCAGTACTTC.

The chain combines TRBV18 with TRBJ2-5, with a tentative D call TRBD1 (6 bases). CDR1 KGHSH and CDR2 LQKENI come from the germline V gene. The V gene lost 6 bases and the J gene lost 3 bases, with 20 bases spanning the gap. CDR3 length: 16 amino acids. CDR3 protein: CASSLLQGRLEETQYF. The DNA of the CDR3 is TGTGCCAGCTCCCTACTACAGGGAAGGTTGGAAGAGACCCAGTACTTC. Filled out from reference TRBV18 and TRBJ2-5, the complete variable domain reads NAGVMQNPRHLVRRRGQEARLRCSPMKGHSHVYWYRQLPEEGLKFMVYLQKENIIDESGMPKERFSAEFPKEGPSILRIQQVVRGDSAAYFCASSLLQGRLEETQYFGPGTRLLVL.

The V gene is TRBV7-3, the J gene TRBJ2-2; D remains ambiguous. V dropped 5 bases and J dropped 6 bases, with 19 bases sitting between them. Per germline, CDR1 SGHTA and CDR2 FQGTGA. There are 16 residues in the CDR3. The CDR3 DNA reads as TGTGCCAGCAGCCCCCTTCGGACGGGTATCGCCGGGGAGCTGTTTTTT. Its translation is CASSPLRTGIAGELFF.

V gene TRBV4-2 combines with J gene TRBJ1-5, with unresolved D. CDR3 length: 16 amino acids. CDR1 is LGHNA, CDR2 YNFKEQ, per germline. V dropped 0 bases and J dropped 0 bases, with 9 bases sitting between them. DNA of the CDR3: TGTGCCAGCAGCCAAGACGTCGGCAGTAGCAATCAGCCCCAGCATTTT. The encoded protein is CASSQDVGSSNQPQHF.

A word on this clone: A much larger clone is a single base away; this may be a read error. The CDR3 sequence: CASSPTGYTEAFF. The DNA of the CDR3 is TGTGCCAGCAGCCCTACAGGGTACACTGAAGCTTTCTTT. The chain combines TRBV7-3 with TRBJ1-1, with D tentatively TRBD1 (6 bases). Germline V gives CDR1 SGHTA, CDR2 FQGTGA. This CDR3 is built from 13 residues. Trimming cost V 5 bases and J 3 bases, with 10 bases left between them.

The rearrangement joins TRBV29-1 to TRBJ2-1; tentatively, D is TRBD1 (6 bases). V shed 7 bases and J shed 0 bases, with 16 bases lying between them. Germline CDR1 reads SQVTM; CDR2 reads ANQGSEA. The CDR3 contains 15 residues. CDR3 nucleotides: TGCAGCGGACGAGGGACATCTCGCTCCTACAATGAGCAGTTCTTC. Encoded protein: CSGRGTSRSYNEQFF.

V is TRBV15 and J is TRBJ1-5, with D unclear. The V end lost 5 bases, the J end lost 2 bases, and 7 bases lay between the germline ends. CDR1 is LNHNV, CDR2 YYDKDF, per germline (reference sequence). The CDR3 sequence is 13 residues long. CDR3 region: CATSYNRNQPQHF. DNA of the CDR3: TGTGCCACCAGCTACAACCGCAATCAGCCCCAGCATTTT.

The V gene is TRBV5-6, the J gene TRBJ2-1; either TRBD1 or TRBD2 may supply D (6 bases each). Germline CDR1 reads SGHDT; CDR2 reads YYEEEE. The CDR3 has 15 residues. The germline V and J ends were trimmed by 5 bases and 5 bases, with 17 bases remaining between them. The CDR3: CASRPQGGGHNEQFF. The CDR3 DNA reads TGTGCCAGCAGGCCACAGGGAGGAGGCCACAATGAGCAGTTCTTC.

The rearrangement joins TRBV7-6 to TRBJ2-1; TRBD1 or TRBD2 may be the D gene (5 bases each). This CDR3 has 16 amino acids. Trimming pared 5 bases from V and 4 bases from J, leaving 18 bases between. The germline V gene encodes CDR1 SGHVS and CDR2 FNYEAQ. CDR3 amino acids: CASSPYGASRYNEQFF. The CDR3 nucleotides read TGTGCCAGCAGCCCGTACGGGGCTAGCAGGTACAATGAGCAGTTCTTC. The variable domain in full, completed from reference TRBV7-6 and TRBJ2-1, reads GAGVSQSPRYKVTKRGQDVALRCDPISGHVSLYWYRQALGQGPEFLTYFNYEAQQDKSGLPNDRFSAERPEGSISTLTIQRTEQRDSAMYRCASSPYGASRYNEQFFGPGTRLTVL.

This chain uses TRBV7-9 with TRBJ2-1; weak D call: TRBD2 (5 bases). V was shortened by 0 bases and J by 5 bases, with 8 bases between the two germline ends. Germline V CDR1 and CDR2: SEHNR, FQNEAQ (reference sequence). The CDR3 is 14 amino acids. The CDR3 is CASSLAGDNNEQFF. CDR3 sequence (DNA): TGTGCCAGCAGCTTAGCGGGAGACAACAATGAGCAGTTCTTC.

This clone appeared a single time. CDR3 sequence reads: CASSRLGGQGAGELFF. CDR3 nucleotide sequence: TGTGCCAGCAGCCGCCTAGGAGGACAGGGGGCCGGGGAGCTGTTTTTT. The J gene is TRBJ2-2, the V gene TRBV5-4, with 10 nucleotides matching TRBD1. CDR3 size: 16 residues. Germline CDR1 reads SGHNT; CDR2 reads YYREEE (reference sequence). V was clipped by 4 bases and J by 6 bases; unmatched bases: 9.

The chain couples TRBV5-3 to TRBJ2-1; TRBD2 agrees at 8 bases. TRBV5-3 is classed as an ORF, of uncertain function. CDR3 size: 17 residues. The ends lost 0 bases at V and 4 bases at J; junction bases unmatched: 9. The CDR3 nucleotides are TGTGCCAGAAGCTTGGTAACTAGCGGAGGGATATACAATGAGCAGTTCTTC. Protein sequence: CARSLVTSGGIYNEQFF.

The chain joins TRBV7-3 to TRBJ2-6; D is possibly TRBD1 (5 bases). The V gene's germline CDR1 is SGHTA and CDR2 FQGTGA. This CDR3 contains 16 residues. The V end lost 5 bases, the J end lost 4 bases, and 15 bases lay between the germline ends. The DNA for the CDR3 is TGTGCCAGCAGCCCCGAGTCTGGGGCGGGGGCCAACGTCCTGACTTTC. As protein: CASSPESGAGANVLTF.

The chain carries TRBV4-3 and TRBJ2-5, with D perhaps matching TRBD1 or TRBD2 (5 bases each). This CDR3 is 15 amino acids long. The V gene's germline CDR1 is LGHNA and CDR2 YSLEER. V lost 2 bases to trimming and J lost 3 bases, with 13 bases between them. The CDR3 DNA reads TGCGCCAGCAGCCAACCGCCCGGGGCCGAAGAGACCCAGTACTTC. Protein: CASSQPPGAEETQYF.

The genes are TRBV20-1 and TRBJ1-1; D unresolved. Germline CDR1 and CDR2: DFQATT and SNEGSKA (reference sequence). This CDR3 is built from 11 residues. Trimming cost V 5 bases and J 8 bases, with 12 bases left between them. The chain's CDR3 is CSAAPVGEAFF. For the CDR3, the DNA is TGCAGTGCTGCCCCTGTCGGGGAAGCTTTCTTT.

DNA for the CDR3: TGTGCCAGCAGCTTAGTAGGGGCGGGTTCACCCCTCCACTTT. Protein sequence: CASSLVGAGSPLHF. The genes are TRBV7-2 and TRBJ1-6; D perhaps matches TRBD1 (5 bases). This CDR3 comprises 14 residues. Trimming took 1 base from V and 9 from J, leaving 10 bases between them. Germline V gene lookup returns CDR1 SGHTA and CDR2 FQGNSA.

This chain links TRBV10-3 with TRBJ1-1; D is perhaps TRBD1 (5 bases). Germline lookup yields CDR1 ENHRY and CDR2 SYGVKD. This CDR3 contains 13 residues. Trimming stripped 7 bases from V and 7 bases from J, with 16 bases between. Here the CDR3 reads CAIKVRGVGEAFF. The CDR3 bases are TGTGCCATCAAGGTTCGGGGGGTCGGTGAAGCTTTCTTT.